Here is one T cell receptor beta chain with its context. No antigen is known for it. The repertoire was sequenced with immunoSEQ multiplex PCR; TCRdb's copy has only in-frame clones and lacks some. The sample holds some 86,000 clones, less than 95% seen once. The data were obtained in a study of PD-1 blockade in classical Hodgkin lymphoma. Germline-derived CDR1 and CDR2 are SGHVS and FQNEAQ. The V and J ends lost 5 bases and 4 bases respectively, with 10 bases between them. The CDR3 covers 13 residues. Time point here: cycle 4 day 1 (C4D1), after 5 to 7 weeks of nivolumab. Each patient experienced a relapse that followed autologous stem cell transplantation, and brentuximab vedotin exposure varied. When best responses were assessed, they were complete response, partial response or progressive disease. General study results and limits: Repertoire differences have undefined causes, possibly disease activity or prior therapy.

V gene TRBV7-8 combines with J gene TRBJ2-3; D remains ambiguous. This TCR was sampled from a human donor with classical Hodgkin lymphoma. Material: peripheral blood mononuclear cells (PBMCs), obtained before the fourth cycle of nivolumab. The CDR3 reads CASSPHLADTQYF. The CDR3 nucleotides are TGTGCCAGCAGCCCCCACCTAGCAGATACGCAGTATTTT.